The source of this TCR beta chain is a study of T cells in Graves' hyperthyroidism and ophthalmopathy. Germline lookup yields CDR1 SNHLY and CDR2 FYNNEI. The CDR3 loop spans 15 amino acids. The V end was cut by 4 bases, the J end by 7 bases, with 17 bases between. Amplified TCR beta CDR3 regions derived from RNA transcripts. First-round RT-PCR targeting the TCR CDR3 was performed with the HTBI primer set. TCRdb re-called the multiplex PCR reads with MiXCR, one entry per CDR3 protein. The data contain a few hundred thousand distinct CDR3 sequences, approximately 44% of them singletons. Material: peripheral blood or thyroid tissue (not recorded which). This clonotype was sampled from an adult woman with Graves' disease, either hyperthyroidism or ophthalmopathy (not recorded which). The chain combines TRBV2 with TRBJ1-5; possible D gene TRBD1, 5 bases. The CDR3 is CASSASKGTGQPQHF. CDR3 in DNA: TGTGCCAGCAGTGCTTCAAAAGGGACTGGGCAGCCCCAGCATTTT.